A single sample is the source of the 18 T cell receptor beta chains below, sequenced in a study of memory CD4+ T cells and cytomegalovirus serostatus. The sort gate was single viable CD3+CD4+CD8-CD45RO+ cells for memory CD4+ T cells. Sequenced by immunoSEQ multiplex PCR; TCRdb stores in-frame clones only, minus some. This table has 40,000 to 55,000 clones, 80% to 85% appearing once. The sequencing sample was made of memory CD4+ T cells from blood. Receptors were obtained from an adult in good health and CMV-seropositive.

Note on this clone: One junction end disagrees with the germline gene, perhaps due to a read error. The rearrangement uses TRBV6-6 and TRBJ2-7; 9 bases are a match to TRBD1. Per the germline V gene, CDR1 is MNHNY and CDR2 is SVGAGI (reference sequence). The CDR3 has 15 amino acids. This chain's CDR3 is CAISESQDRGHEQYF. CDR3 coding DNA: TGTGCCATCAGTGAGTCACAGGACAGGGGCCACGAGCAGTACTTC.

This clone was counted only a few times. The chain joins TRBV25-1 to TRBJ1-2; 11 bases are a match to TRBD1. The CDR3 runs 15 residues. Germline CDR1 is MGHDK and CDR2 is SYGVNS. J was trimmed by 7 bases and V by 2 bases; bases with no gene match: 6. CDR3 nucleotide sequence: TGTGCCAGCAGTGAAGCCGGGACAGGGGGTCTTGGCTACACCTTC. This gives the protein CASSEAGTGGLGYTF.

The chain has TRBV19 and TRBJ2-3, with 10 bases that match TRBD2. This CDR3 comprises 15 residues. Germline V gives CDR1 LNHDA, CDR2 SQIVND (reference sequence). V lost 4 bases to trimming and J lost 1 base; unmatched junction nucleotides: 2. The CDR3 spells CASSTGTSGTDTQYF. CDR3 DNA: TGTGCCAGTAGTACCGGGACTAGCGGCACAGATACGCAGTATTTT.

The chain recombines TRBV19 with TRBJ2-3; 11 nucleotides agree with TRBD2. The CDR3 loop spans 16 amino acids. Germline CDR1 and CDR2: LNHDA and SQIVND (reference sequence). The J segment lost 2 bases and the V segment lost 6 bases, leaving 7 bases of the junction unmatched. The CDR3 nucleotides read TGTGCCAGTAGCCTTAGCGGGGGGGCCGTCACAGATACGCAGTATTTT. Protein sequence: CASSLSGGAVTDTQYF. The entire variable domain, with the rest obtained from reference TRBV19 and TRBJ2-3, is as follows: DGGITQSPKYLFRKEGQNVTLSCEQNLNHDAMYWYRQDPGQGLRLIYYSQIVNDFQKGDIAEGYSVSREKKESFPLTVTSAQKNPTAFYLCASSLSGGAVTDTQYFGPGTRLTVL.

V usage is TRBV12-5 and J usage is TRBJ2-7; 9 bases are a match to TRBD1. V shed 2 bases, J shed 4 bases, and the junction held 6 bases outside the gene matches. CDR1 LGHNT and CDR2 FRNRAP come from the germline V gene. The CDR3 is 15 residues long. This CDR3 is CASGLQQGATYEQYF. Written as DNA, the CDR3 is TGTGCTAGTGGTTTGCAACAGGGGGCCACTTACGAGCAGTACTTC.

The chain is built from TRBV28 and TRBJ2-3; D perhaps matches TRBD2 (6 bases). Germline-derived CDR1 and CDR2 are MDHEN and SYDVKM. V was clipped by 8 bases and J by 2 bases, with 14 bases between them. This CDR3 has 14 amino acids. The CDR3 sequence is CASGESGSTDTQYF. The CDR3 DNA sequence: TGTGCCAGCGGAGAGAGCGGGTCCACAGATACGCAGTATTTT.

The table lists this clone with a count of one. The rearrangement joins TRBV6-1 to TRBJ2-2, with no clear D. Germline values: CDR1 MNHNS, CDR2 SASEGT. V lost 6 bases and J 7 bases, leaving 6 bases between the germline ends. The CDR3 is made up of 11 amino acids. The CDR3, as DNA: TGTGCCAGCAGGGAGATCGGGGAGCTGTTTTTT. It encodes CASREIGELFF.

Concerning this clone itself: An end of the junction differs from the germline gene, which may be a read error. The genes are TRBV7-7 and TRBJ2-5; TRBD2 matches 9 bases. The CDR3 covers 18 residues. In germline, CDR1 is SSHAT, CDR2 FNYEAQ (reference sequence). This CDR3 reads CASSLRWRGGFYQETQYF. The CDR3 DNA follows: TGTGCTAGCAGCTTAAGGTGGCGGGGGGGATTTTACCAAGAGACCCAGTACTTC.

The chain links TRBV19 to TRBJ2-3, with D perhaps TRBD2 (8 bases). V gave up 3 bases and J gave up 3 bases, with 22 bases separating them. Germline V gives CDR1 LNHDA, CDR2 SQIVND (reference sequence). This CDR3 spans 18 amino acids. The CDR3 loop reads CASSIREGQGVTTDTQYF. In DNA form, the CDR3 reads TGTGCCAGTAGTATTCGGGAGGGGCAGGGGGTGACGACAGATACGCAGTATTTT. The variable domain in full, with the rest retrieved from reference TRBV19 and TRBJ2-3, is DGGITQSPKYLFRKEGQNVTLSCEQNLNHDAMYWYRQDPGQGLRLIYYSQIVNDFQKGDIAEGYSVSREKKESFPLTVTSAQKNPTAFYLCASSIREGQGVTTDTQYFGPGTRLTVL.

The CDR3 DNA sequence: TGTGCCAGCAGCTCAGGAAACAGGGCAGGTCAGCCCCAGCATTTT. It encodes CASSSGNRAGQPQHF. The J gene is TRBJ1-5, the V gene TRBV5-6, with a possible D match to TRBD1 (6 bases). CDR3 length: 15 amino acids. CDR1 and CDR2 from the germline V gene are SGHDT and YYEEEE. Deletions cut 3 bases from V and 6 bases from J, with 16 bases between.

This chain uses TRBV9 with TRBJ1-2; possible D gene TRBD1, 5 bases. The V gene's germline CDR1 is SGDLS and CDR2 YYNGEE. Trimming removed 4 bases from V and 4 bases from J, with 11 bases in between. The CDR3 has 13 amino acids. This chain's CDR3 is CASSTGDRYGYTF. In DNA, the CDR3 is TGTGCCAGCAGCACGGGGGATCGCTATGGCTACACCTTC. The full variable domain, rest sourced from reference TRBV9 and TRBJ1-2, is DSGVTQTPKHLITATGQRVTLRCSPRSGDLSVYWYQQSLDQGLQFLIQYYNGEERAKGNILERFSAQQFPDLHSELNLSSLELGDSALYFCASSTGDRYGYTFGSGTRLTVV.

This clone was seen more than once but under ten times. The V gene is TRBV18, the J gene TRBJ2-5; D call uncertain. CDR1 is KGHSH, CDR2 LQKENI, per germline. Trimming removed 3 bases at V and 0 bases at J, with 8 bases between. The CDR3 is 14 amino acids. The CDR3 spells CASSPDQYQETQYF. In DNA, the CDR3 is TGTGCCAGCTCACCTGACCAGTACCAAGAGACCCAGTACTTC.

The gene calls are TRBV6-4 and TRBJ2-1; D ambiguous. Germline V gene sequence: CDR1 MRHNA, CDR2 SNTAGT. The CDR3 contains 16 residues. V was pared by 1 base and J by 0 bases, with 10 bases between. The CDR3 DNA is TGTGCCAGCAGTGACTTCAGTTTTAGCTCCTACAATGAGCAGTTCTTC. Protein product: CASSDFSFSSYNEQFF.

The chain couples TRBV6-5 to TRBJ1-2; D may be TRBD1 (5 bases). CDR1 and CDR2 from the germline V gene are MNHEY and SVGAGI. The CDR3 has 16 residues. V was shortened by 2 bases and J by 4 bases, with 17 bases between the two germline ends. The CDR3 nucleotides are TGTGCCAGCAGTTACGGCCCCCAATGGGGGTTCTATGGCTACACCTTC. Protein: CASSYGPQWGFYGYTF.

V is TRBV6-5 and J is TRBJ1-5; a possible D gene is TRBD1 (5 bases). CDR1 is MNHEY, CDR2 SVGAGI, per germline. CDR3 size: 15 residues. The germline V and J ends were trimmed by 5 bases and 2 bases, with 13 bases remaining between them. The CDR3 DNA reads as TGTGCCAGCAGTCGGGCGGGGGGTGGCAATCAGCCCCAGCATTTT. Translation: CASSRAGGGNQPQHF.

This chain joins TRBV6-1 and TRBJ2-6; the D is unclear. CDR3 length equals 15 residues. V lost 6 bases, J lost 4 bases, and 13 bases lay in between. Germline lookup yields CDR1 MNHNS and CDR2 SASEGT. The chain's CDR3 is CASRPPSGGANVLTF. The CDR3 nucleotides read TGTGCCAGCAGACCCCCCTCCGGGGGGGCCAACGTCCTGACTTTC.

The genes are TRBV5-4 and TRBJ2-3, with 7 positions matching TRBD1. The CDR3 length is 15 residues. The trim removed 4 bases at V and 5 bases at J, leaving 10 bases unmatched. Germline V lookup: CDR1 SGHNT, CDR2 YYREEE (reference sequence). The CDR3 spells CASSVMTGWGDTQYF. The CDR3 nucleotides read TGTGCCAGCAGCGTGATGACAGGGTGGGGAGATACGCAGTATTTT.

The CDR3 protein is CASSVTLAAQETQYF. The CDR3 coding sequence is TGTGCCAGTAGTGTTACCCTAGCGGCCCAAGAGACCCAGTACTTC. V usage is TRBV19 and J usage is TRBJ2-5; 7 bases agree with TRBD2. Germline CDR1 LNHDA, CDR2 SQIVND (reference sequence). J was trimmed by 1 base and V by 5 bases; bases with no gene match: 7. The CDR3 is 15 amino acids.